These 15 T cell receptor beta chains came from one sample sequenced in a study of Ad26.COV2.S vaccination and SARS-CoV-2 variants. Only in-frame clones appear in the TCRdb table, and some are missing; sequencing was by immunoSEQ multiplex PCR. The sample carries roughly 140,000 clones, roughly 85% recorded once. The sequencing here drew on peripheral blood, taken after recovery from COVID-19. These receptors originate from a human donor who had recovered from COVID-19.

This clone was detected only a few times. This rearrangement joins TRBV5-8 to TRBJ2-1; no firm D call. Trimming pared 4 bases from V and 7 bases from J, leaving 6 bases between. The CDR3 contains 11 residues. Germline V lookup: CDR1 SGHTS, CDR2 YDEGEE. The CDR3 region has the DNA TGTGCCAGCAGCCGGTTGAATGAGCAGTTCTTC. As protein: CASSRLNEQFF. Filled out from reference TRBV5-8 and TRBJ2-1, the complete variable domain reads EAGVTQSPTHLIKTRGQQATLRCSPISGHTSVYWYQQALGLGLQFLLWYDEGEERNRGNFPPRFSGRQFPNYSSELNVNALELEDSALYLCASSRLNEQFFGPGTRLTVL.

The chain couples TRBV18 to TRBJ2-7; tentatively, D is TRBD2 (6 bases). Trimming took 0 bases from V and 0 from J, leaving 9 bases between them. Germline V lookup: CDR1 KGHSH, CDR2 LQKENI. The CDR3 covers 15 residues. CDR3 in amino acids: CASSPPRGDSYEQYF. CDR3 bases: TGTGCCAGCTCACCACCACGCGGGGACTCCTACGAGCAGTACTTC.

This rearrangement joins TRBV27 to TRBJ2-5, with 10 positions matching TRBD2. In germline, CDR1 is MNHEY, CDR2 SMNVEV (reference sequence). CDR3 length: 15 residues. The junction had 9 bases not matched to a gene; V was cut back by 6 bases and J by 5 bases. The CDR3 loop is CASRKSGGAEETQYF. The DNA for the CDR3 is TGTGCCAGCAGAAAAAGCGGGGGGGCGGAGGAGACCCAGTACTTC.

The chain employs TRBV11-2 and TRBJ2-3; tentative D call: TRBD2 (5 bases). V was shortened by 2 bases and J by 0 bases, with 12 bases between the two germline ends. The germline V gene encodes CDR1 SGHAT and CDR2 FQNNGV. The CDR3 sequence is 16 residues long. CDR3 bases: TGTGCCAGCAGCTTAACTAGGATCACTAGCACAGATACGCAGTATTTT. This sequence encodes CASSLTRITSTDTQYF.

The J gene is TRBJ2-6, the V gene TRBV4-3; D call uncertain. From germline, CDR1 is LGHNA and CDR2 YSLEER. Trimming took off 2 bases at V and 0 bases at J, with 5 bases between the two ends. This CDR3 comprises 15 residues. The DNA of the CDR3 is TGCGCCAGCAGCCAACTAGGCTCTGGGGCCAACGTCCTGACTTTC. Encoded protein: CASSQLGSGANVLTF.

This chain links TRBV6-2 or TRBV6-3 with TRBJ1-2; D possibly corresponds to TRBD1 (6 bases). CDR3 length equals 14 residues. Germline V gene data show CDR1 as MNHEY and CDR2 as SVGEGT. The V and J ends lost 3 bases and 4 bases respectively, with 12 bases between them. This CDR3 is CASSYGQRPYGYTF. CDR3 nucleotides: TGTGCCAGCAGTTATGGACAGCGGCCCTATGGCTACACCTTC.

V gene TRBV6-5 combines with J gene TRBJ1-2; D unresolved. Germline-derived CDR1 and CDR2 are MNHEY and SVGAGI. CDR3 length equals 15 residues. The ends were cut back, 4 bases at V and 1 base at J, with 13 bases in the middle. As DNA, the CDR3 is TGTGCCAGCAGTTCCCCCCCCGAGGGTAACTATGGCTACACCTTC. Translated: CASSSPPEGNYGYTF.

J is TRBJ2-1 and V is TRBV4-1, with D hard to call. V lost 1 base and J lost 5, with 12 bases in between. CDR3 length: 15 amino acids. Germline CDR1 is MGHRA and CDR2 is YSYEKL. Here the CDR3 reads CASSQVFPTNNEQFF. The CDR3 bases are TGCGCCAGCAGCCAAGTTTTTCCGACCAACAATGAGCAGTTCTTC.

This sequence joins TRBV11-2 and TRBJ2-7; D is possibly TRBD1 (5 bases). Germline CDR1 reads SGHAT; CDR2 reads FQNNGV. V gave up 1 base and J gave up 2 bases, with 9 bases separating them. The CDR3 covers 14 residues. The DNA for the CDR3 is TGTGCCAGCAGCTTAGGACAGTATGCCTACGAGCAGTACTTC. It codes for CASSLGQYAYEQYF.

The CDR3 DNA reads as TGTGCCAGCAGCTTGGACAGGAACACTGAAGCTTTCTTT. Translating it yields CASSLDRNTEAFF. The chain carries TRBV7-9 and TRBJ1-1; D perhaps matches TRBD1 (6 bases). V was clipped by 3 bases and J by 1 base, with 6 bases between them. The CDR3 loop spans 13 amino acids. Germline V lookup: CDR1 SEHNR, CDR2 FQNEAQ (reference sequence).

V gene TRBV7-9 combines with J gene TRBJ2-2; 7 nucleotides line up with TRBD1. After removal of 2 bases from V and 7 bases from J, the junction contained 4 bases not matched to a gene. Looked up from germline, CDR1 is SEHNR and CDR2 is FQNEAQ (reference sequence). The CDR3 has 14 amino acids. CDR3 sequence reads: CASSLRGLDGELFF. The CDR3 DNA is TGTGCCAGCAGCTTAAGGGGGCTTGACGGGGAGCTGTTTTTT.

The gene calls are TRBV11-2 and TRBJ1-1; 8 nucleotides align to TRBD1. The CDR3 spans 12 residues. V gave up 6 bases and J gave up 8 bases; unmatched junction bases: 5. The germline V gene encodes CDR1 SGHAT and CDR2 FQNNGV. Written as DNA, the CDR3 is TGTGCCAGCAGTCACCGGGACAGGGAAGCTTTCTTT. It translates to CASSHRDREAFF.

J is TRBJ1-2 and V is TRBV3-1 (or the pseudogene TRBV3-2), with 11 bases matching TRBD1. The trim removed 1 base at V and 7 bases at J, leaving 5 bases unmatched. Per the germline V gene, CDR1 is LGHDT and CDR2 is YNNKEL (reference sequence). This CDR3 comprises 15 residues. CDR3 in amino acids: CASSQAGTGGRGYTF. CDR3 DNA sequence: TGTGCCAGCAGCCAAGCCGGGACAGGGGGTCGTGGCTACACCTTC.

V usage is TRBV30 and J usage is TRBJ1-1, with D tentatively TRBD1 (5 bases). CDR3 length: 14 amino acids. Trimming took 3 bases from V and 4 from J, leaving 15 bases between them. The germline V gene has CDR1 GTSNPN and CDR2 SVGIG (reference sequence). The CDR3 is CAWRAQGVGTEAFF. CDR3 nucleotide sequence: TGTGCCTGGAGAGCTCAGGGAGTGGGCACTGAAGCTTTCTTT.

The chain combines TRBV3-1 (or the pseudogene TRBV3-2) with TRBJ1-2; the D is unclear. This CDR3 spans 11 amino acids. In germline, CDR1 is LGHDT, CDR2 YNNKEL (reference sequence). V lost 2 bases to trimming and J lost 6 bases, with 4 bases between them. CDR3 amino acids: CASSQLDGYTF. CDR3 DNA: TGTGCCAGCAGCCAACTGGATGGCTACACCTTC.